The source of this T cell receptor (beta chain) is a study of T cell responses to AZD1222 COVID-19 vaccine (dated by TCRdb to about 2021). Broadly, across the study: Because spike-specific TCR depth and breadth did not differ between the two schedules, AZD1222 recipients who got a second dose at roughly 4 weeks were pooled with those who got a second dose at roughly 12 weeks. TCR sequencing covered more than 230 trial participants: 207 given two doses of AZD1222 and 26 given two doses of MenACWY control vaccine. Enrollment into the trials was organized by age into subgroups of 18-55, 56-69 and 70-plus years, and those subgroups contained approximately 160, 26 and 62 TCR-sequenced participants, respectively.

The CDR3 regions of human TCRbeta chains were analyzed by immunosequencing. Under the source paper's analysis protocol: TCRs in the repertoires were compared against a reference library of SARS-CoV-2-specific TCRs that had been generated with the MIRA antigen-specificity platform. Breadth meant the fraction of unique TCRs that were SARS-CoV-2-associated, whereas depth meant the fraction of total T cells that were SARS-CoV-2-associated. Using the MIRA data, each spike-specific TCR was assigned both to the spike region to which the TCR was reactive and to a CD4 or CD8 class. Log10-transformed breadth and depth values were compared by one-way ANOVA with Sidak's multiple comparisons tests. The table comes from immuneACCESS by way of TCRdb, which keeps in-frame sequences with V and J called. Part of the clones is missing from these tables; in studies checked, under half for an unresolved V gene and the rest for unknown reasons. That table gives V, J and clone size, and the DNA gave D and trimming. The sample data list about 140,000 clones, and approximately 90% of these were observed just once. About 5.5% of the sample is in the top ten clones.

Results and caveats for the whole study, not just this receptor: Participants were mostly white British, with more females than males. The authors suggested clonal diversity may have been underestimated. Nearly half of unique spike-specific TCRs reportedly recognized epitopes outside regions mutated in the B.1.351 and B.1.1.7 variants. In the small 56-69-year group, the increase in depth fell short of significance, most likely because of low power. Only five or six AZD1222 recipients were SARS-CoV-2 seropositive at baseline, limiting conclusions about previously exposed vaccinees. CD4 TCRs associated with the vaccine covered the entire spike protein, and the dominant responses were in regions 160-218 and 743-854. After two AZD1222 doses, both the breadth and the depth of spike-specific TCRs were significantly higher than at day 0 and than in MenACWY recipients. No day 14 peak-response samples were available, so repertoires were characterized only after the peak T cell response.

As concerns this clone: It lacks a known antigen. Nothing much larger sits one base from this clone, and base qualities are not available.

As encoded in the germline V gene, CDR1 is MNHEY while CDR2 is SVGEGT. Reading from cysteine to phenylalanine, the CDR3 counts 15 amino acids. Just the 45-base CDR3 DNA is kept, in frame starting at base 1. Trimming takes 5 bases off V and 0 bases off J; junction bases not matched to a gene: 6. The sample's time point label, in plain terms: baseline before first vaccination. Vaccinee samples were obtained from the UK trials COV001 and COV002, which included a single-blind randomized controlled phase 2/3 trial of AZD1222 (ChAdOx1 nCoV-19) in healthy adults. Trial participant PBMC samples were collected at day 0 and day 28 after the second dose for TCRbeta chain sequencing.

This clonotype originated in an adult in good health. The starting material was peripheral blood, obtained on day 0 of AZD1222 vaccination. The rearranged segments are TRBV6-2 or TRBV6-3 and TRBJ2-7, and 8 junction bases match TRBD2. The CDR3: CASSPYTSGSYEQYF. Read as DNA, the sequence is TGTGCCAGCAGTCCCTACACTAGCGGCTCCTACGAGCAGTACTTC.